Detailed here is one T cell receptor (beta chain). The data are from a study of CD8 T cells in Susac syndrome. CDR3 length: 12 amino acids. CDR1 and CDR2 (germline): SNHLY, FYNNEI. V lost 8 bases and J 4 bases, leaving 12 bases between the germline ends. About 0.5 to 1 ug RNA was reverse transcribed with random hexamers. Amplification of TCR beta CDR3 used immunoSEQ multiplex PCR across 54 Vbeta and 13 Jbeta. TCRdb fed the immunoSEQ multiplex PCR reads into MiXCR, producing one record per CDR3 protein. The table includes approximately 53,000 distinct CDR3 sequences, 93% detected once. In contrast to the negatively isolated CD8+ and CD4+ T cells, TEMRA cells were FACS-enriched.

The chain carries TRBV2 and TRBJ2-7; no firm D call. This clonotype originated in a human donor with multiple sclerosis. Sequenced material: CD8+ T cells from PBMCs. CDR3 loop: CASQESRYEQYF. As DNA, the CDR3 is TGTGCCAGCCAGGAATCTCGTTACGAGCAGTACTTC.